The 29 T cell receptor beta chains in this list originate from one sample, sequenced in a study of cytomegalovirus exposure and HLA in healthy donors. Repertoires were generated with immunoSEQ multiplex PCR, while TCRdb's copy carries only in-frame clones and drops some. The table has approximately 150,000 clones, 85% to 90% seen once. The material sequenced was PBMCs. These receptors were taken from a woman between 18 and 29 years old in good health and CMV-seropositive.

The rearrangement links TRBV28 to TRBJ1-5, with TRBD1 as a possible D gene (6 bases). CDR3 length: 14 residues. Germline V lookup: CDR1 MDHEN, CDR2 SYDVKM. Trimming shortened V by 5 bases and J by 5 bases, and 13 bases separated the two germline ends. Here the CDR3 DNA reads TGTGCCAGCAGTACATGGGGGCTTGATCAGCCCCAGCATTTT. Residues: CASSTWGLDQPQHF.

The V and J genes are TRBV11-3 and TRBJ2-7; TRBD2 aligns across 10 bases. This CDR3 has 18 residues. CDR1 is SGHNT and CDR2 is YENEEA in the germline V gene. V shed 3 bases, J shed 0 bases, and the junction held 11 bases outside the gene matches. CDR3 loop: CASSFLGDASGGSYEQYF. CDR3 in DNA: TGTGCCAGCAGCTTTCTGGGTGACGCTAGCGGGGGCTCCTACGAGCAGTACTTC.

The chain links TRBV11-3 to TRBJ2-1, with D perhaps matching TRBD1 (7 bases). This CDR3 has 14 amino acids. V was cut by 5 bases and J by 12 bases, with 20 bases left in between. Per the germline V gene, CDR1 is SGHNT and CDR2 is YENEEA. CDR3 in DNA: TGTGCCAGCAGCCCAAACCGCGGGACAGCGGTGCAGTTCTTC. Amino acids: CASSPNRGTAVQFF.

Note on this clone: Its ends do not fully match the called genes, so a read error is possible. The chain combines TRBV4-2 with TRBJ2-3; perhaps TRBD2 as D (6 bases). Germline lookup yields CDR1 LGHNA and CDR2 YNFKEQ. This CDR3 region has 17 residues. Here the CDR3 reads CASSQASLAEGTYTQYF. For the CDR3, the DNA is TGTGCCAGCAGCCAAGCTTCCCTCGCGGAGGGCACATATACGCAGTATTTT.

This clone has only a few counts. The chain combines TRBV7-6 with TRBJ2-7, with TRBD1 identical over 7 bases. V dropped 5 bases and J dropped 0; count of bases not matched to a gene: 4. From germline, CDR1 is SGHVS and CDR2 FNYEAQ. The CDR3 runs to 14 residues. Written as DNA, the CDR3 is TGTGCCAGCAGCCTGGGACAGAGCTCCTACGAGCAGTACTTC. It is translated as CASSLGQSSYEQYF.

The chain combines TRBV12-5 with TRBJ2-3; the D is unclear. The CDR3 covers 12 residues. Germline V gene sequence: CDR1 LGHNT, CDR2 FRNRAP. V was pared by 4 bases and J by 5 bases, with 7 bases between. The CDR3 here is CASGSSLDTQYF. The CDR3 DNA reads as TGTGCTAGTGGTTCGTCCCTAGATACGCAGTATTTT. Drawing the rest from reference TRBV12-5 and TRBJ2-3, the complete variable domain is DARVTQTPRHKVTEMGQEVTMRCQPILGHNTVFWYRQTMMQGLELLAYFRNRAPLDDSGMPKDRFSAEMPDATLATLKIQPSEPRDSAVYFCASGSSLDTQYFGPGTRLTVL.

The CDR3 sequence is CATSRDSGTATYEQYF. CDR3 coding DNA: TGTGCCACCAGCAGAGATTCCGGGACAGCTACCTACGAGCAGTACTTC. The chain carries TRBV15 and TRBJ2-7, with 7 nucleotides matching TRBD1. Germline lookup yields CDR1 LNHNV and CDR2 YYDKDF (reference sequence). The CDR3 length is 16 residues. Unmatched junction bases numbered 7, after V lost 0 bases and J lost 2 bases.

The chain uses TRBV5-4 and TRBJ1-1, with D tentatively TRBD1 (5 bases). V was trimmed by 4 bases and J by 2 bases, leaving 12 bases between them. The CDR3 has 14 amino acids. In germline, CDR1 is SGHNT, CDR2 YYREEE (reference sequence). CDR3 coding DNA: TGTGCCAGCAGCCCTGGACACCGTAACACTGAAGCTTTCTTT. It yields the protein CASSPGHRNTEAFF.

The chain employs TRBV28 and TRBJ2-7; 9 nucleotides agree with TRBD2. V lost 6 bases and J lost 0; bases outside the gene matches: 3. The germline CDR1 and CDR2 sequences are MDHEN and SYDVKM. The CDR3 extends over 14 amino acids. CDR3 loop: CASSISGGSYEQYF. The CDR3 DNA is TGTGCCAGCAGCATTAGCGGGGGCTCCTACGAGCAGTACTTC.

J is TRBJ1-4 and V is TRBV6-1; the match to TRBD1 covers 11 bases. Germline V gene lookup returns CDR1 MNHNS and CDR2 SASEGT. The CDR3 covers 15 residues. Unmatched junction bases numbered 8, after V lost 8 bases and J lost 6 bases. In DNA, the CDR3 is TGTGCCAGCGGCGTCGGGACAGGGGGGGATGAAAAACTGTTTTTT. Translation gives CASGVGTGGDEKLFF.

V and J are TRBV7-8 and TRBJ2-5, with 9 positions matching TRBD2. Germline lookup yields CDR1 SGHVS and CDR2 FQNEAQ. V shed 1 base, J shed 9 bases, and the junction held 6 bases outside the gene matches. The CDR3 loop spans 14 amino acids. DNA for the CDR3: TGTGCCAGCAGCTTAGAGGCGGGAGGGCGGTCCCAGTACTTC. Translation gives CASSLEAGGRSQYF.

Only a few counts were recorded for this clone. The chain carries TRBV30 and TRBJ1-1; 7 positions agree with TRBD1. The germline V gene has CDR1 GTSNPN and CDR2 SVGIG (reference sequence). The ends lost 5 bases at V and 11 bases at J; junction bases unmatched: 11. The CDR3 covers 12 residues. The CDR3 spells CAWGHDRAVAFF. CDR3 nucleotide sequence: TGTGCCTGGGGACACGACAGGGCAGTGGCTTTCTTT.

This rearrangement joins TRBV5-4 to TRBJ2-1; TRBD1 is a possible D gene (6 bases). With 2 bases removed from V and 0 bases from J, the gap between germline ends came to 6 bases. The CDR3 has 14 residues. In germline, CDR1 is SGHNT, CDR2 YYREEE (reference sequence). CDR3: CASSLGGSYNEQFF. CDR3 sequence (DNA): TGTGCCAGCAGCTTAGGGGGCTCCTACAATGAGCAGTTCTTC.

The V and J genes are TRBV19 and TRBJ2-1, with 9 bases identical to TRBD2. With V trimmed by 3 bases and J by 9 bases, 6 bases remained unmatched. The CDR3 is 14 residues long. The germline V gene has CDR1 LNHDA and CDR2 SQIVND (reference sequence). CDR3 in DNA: TGTGCCAGTAGTATTAGCGGGAGTATTCGTGAGCAGTTCTTC. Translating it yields CASSISGSIREQFF.

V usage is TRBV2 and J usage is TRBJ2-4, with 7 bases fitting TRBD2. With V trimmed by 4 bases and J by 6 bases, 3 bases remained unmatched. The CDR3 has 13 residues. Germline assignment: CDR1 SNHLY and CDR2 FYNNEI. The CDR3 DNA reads TGTGCCAGCAGTGCGGCGGGAGCAAACATTCAGTACTTC. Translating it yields CASSAAGANIQYF.

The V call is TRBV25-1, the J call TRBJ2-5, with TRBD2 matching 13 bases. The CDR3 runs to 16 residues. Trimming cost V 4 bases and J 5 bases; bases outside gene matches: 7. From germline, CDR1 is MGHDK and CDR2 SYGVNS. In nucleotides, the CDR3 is TGTGCCAGCAGTGTCGGGACTAGCGGGAATATGGAGACCCAGTACTTC. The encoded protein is CASSVGTSGNMETQYF.

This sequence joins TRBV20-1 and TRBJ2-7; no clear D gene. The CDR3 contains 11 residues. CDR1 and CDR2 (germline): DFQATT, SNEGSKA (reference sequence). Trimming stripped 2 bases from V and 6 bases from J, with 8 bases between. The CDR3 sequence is CSARRSGEQYF. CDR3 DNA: TGCAGTGCTAGACGGTCCGGCGAGCAGTACTTC.

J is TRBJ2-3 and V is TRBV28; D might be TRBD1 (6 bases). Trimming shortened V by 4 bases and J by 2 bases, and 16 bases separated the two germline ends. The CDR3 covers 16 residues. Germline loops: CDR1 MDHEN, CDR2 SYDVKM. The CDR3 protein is CASSYPDRSITDTQYF. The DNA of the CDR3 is TGTGCCAGCAGTTATCCCGACAGGAGCATCACAGATACGCAGTATTTT.

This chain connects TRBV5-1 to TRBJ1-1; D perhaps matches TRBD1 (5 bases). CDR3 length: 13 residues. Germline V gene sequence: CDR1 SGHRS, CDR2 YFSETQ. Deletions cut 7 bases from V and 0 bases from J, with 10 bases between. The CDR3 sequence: CASGRTMNTEAFF. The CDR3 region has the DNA TGCGCCAGCGGTCGGACAATGAACACTGAAGCTTTCTTT.

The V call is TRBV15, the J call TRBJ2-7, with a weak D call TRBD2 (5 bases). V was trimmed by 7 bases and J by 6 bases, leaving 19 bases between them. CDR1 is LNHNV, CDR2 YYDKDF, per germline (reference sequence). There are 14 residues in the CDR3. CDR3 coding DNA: TGTGCCACCACCCTAGGGATAGCGCTCGGCGAGCAGTACTTC. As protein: CATTLGIALGEQYF.

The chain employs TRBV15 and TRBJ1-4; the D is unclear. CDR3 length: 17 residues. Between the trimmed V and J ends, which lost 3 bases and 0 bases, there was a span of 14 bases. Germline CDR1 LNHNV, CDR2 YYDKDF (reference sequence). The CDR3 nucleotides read TGTGCCACCAGCAGGACCTCTACAGTCACAACTAATGAAAAACTGTTTTTT. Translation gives CATSRTSTVTTNEKLFF.

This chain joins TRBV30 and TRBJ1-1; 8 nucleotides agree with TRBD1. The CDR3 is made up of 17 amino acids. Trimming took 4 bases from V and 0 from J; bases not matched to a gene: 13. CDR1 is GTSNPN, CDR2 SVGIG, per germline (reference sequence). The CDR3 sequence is CAWILVQGAFLNTEAFF. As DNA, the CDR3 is TGTGCCTGGATCCTCGTCCAGGGGGCATTTTTGAACACTGAAGCTTTCTTT.

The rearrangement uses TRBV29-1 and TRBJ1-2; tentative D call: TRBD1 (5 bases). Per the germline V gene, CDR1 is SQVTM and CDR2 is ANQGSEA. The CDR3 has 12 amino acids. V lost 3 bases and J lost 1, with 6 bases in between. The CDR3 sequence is CSVDGGNYGYTF. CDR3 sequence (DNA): TGCAGCGTTGACGGGGGTAACTATGGCTACACCTTC. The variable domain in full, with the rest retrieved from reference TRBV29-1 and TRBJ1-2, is SAVISQKPSRDICQRGTSLTIQCQVDSQVTMMFWYRQQPGQSLTLIATANQGSEATYESGFVIDKFPISRPNLTFSTLTVSNMSPEDSSIYLCSVDGGNYGYTFGSGTRLTVV.

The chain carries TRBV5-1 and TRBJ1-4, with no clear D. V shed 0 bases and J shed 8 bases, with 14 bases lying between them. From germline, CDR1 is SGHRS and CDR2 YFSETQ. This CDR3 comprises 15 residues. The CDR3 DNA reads TGCGCCAGCAGCTTGGAGGCGGGAGGGAGCGAAAAACTGTTTTTT. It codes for CASSLEAGGSEKLFF.

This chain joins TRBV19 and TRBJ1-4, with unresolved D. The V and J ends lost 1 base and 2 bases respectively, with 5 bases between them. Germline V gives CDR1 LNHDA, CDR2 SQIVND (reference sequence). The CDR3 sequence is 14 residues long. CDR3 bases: TGTGCCAGTAGTATAGTTAATACTAATGAAAAACTGTTTTTT. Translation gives CASSIVNTNEKLFF.

DNA of the CDR3: TGTGCCAGTAGTAGGCCTCGTGGGACAGGGGTGAATCAGCCCCAGCATTTT. Amino acids: CASSRPRGTGVNQPQHF. The chain couples TRBV19 to TRBJ1-5, with 10 bases lining up with TRBD1. The length of the CDR3 is 17 residues. CDR1 LNHDA and CDR2 SQIVND come from the germline V gene (reference sequence). After removal of 4 bases from V and 4 bases from J, the junction contained 10 bases not matched to a gene.

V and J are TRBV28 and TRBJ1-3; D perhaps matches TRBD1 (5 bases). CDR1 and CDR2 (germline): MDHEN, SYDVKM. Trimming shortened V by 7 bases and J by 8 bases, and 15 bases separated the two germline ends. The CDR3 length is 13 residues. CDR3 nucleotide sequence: TGTGCCAGCATTGCGACCTTAGGGGACACCATATATTTT. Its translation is CASIATLGDTIYF.

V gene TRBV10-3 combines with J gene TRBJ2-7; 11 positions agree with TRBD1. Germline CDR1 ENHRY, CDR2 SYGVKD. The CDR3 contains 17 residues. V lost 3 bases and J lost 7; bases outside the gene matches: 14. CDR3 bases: TGTGCCATCAGTGACCCGAGCCCGGGACAGGGGGTGAGAGAGCAGTACTTC. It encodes CAISDPSPGQGVREQYF.

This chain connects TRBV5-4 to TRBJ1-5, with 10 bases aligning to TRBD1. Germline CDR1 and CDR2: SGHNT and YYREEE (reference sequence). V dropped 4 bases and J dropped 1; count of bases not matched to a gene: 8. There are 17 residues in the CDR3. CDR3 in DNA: TGTGCCAGCAGCCAATCCGGGACAGGGGTCAGCAATCAGCCCCAGCATTTT. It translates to CASSQSGTGVSNQPQHF.